The rows below give T cell receptor beta chains drawn from one sample of a study of response to subunit inactivated influenza vaccine. TCRdb ran MiXCR on the RT-PCR reads and lists one entry per CDR3 protein. The sample yields approximately 500,000 distinct CDR3 sequences, around 13% seen once. The sample consisted of PBMCs from blood, taken roughly 13 days after vaccination. The receptors were sampled from a man in his fifties or sixties who received an inactivated influenza vaccine. CDR3s include the opening cysteine and the closing phenylalanine or tryptophan. A D gene is named only where the DNA matches it firmly. Some rows have no size entry. The others give once, few or many, or a class for an expanded clone.

v_call: TRBV7-9
j_call: TRBJ1-5
clone_size: once
d_call: NA
cdr3_length: 14
cdr3_nt: TGTGCCAGCAGCTTAGGAGGGAGGGTGGCGCCCCAGCATTTT
cdr3_aa: CASSLGGRVAPQHF

v_call: TRBV29-1
j_call: TRBJ1-4
clone_size: NA
d_call: TRBD1
cdr3_length: 14
cdr3_nt: TGCAGCGCTGGGACAGGGGGCAGGATTGAAAAACTGTTTTTT
cdr3_aa: CSAGTGGRIEKLFF

v_call: TRBV12-3/TRBV12-4
j_call: TRBJ2-2
clone_size: many
d_call: NA
cdr3_length: 17
cdr3_nt: TGTGCCAGCAGTTTAGACCCCCGTATTCGGGGGACCGGGGAGCTGTTTTTT
cdr3_aa: CASSLDPRIRGTGELFF

v_call: TRBV29-1
j_call: TRBJ1-3
clone_size: NA
d_call: NA
cdr3_length: 14
cdr3_nt: TGCAGCGTTGAACGGGCTTACTCTGGAAACACCATATATTTT
cdr3_aa: CSVERAYSGNTIYF

v_call: TRBV20-1
j_call: TRBJ2-7
clone_size: many
d_call: TRBD1
cdr3_length: 13
cdr3_nt: TGCAGTGCCATTACAGGGGTTGGTTACGAGCAGTACTTC
cdr3_aa: CSAITGVGYEQYF

v_call: TRBV5-1
j_call: TRBJ2-5
clone_size: NA
d_call: NA
cdr3_length: 13
cdr3_nt: TGCGCCAGCAGCCTGGACAGTTGGGAGACCCAGTACTTC
cdr3_aa: CASSLDSWETQYF

v_call: TRBV24-1
j_call: TRBJ2-1
clone_size: NA
d_call: NA
cdr3_length: 14
cdr3_nt: TGTGCCACCAGTGGTAGGGGCTCCTACAATGAGCAGTTCTTC
cdr3_aa: CATSGRGSYNEQFF

v_call: TRBV4-3
j_call: TRBJ1-4
clone_size: NA
d_call: NA
cdr3_length: 15
cdr3_nt: TGCGCCAGCAGCCAAGATTGGGGGGGTCCGGAAAAACTGTTTTTT
cdr3_aa: CASSQDWGGPEKLFF

v_call: TRBV11-2
j_call: TRBJ2-1
clone_size: NA
d_call: NA
cdr3_length: 13
cdr3_nt: TGTGCCAGCAGCACCCTACAGGGCGATGAGCAGTTCTTC
cdr3_aa: CASSTLQGDEQFF

v_call: TRBV20-1
j_call: TRBJ2-1
clone_size: NA
d_call: NA
cdr3_length: 16
cdr3_nt: TGCAGTGCTCCACGTAGAGGACACCGCTCCTACAATGAGCAGTTCTTC
cdr3_aa: CSAPRRGHRSYNEQFF

v_call: TRBV5-4
j_call: TRBJ2-7
clone_size: NA
d_call: TRBD2
cdr3_length: 14
cdr3_nt: TGTGCCAGCAGCGCACTAGCGGGTGCCTACGAGCAGTACTTC
cdr3_aa: CASSALAGAYEQYF

v_call: TRBV20-1
j_call: TRBJ2-7
clone_size: NA
d_call: NA
cdr3_length: 13
cdr3_nt: TGCAGTGCTAGCGCGGGGGCGGCCTACGAGCAGTACTTC
cdr3_aa: CSASAGAAYEQYF

v_call: TRBV5-1
j_call: TRBJ2-7
clone_size: few
d_call: TRBD1
cdr3_length: 14
cdr3_nt: TGCGCCAGCAGCTCCAGGACAGGGGCCTACGAGCAGTACTTC
cdr3_aa: CASSSRTGAYEQYF

v_call: TRBV5-1
j_call: TRBJ1-4
clone_size: few
d_call: NA
cdr3_length: 15
cdr3_nt: TGCGCCAGCCGTAGACAGGATGCAACTAATGAAAAACTGTTTTTT
cdr3_aa: CASRRQDATNEKLFF

v_call: TRBV6-2/TRBV6-3
j_call: TRBJ1-2
clone_size: NA
d_call: TRBD1
cdr3_length: 15
cdr3_nt: TGTGCCAGCAGTACGCACCGACAGGGGAACTATGGCTACACCTTC
cdr3_aa: CASSTHRQGNYGYTF

v_call: TRBV20-1
j_call: TRBJ2-1
clone_size: many
d_call: TRBD2
cdr3_length: 16
cdr3_nt: TGCAGTGCTAGAGGGGAGGCGGGAGGGCCCTACAATGAGCAGTTCTTC
cdr3_aa: CSARGEAGGPYNEQFF

v_call: TRBV11-2
j_call: TRBJ2-3
clone_size: many
d_call: NA
cdr3_length: 17
cdr3_nt: TGTGCCAGCACCCAAGATCCGGACGCCTCTAGCACAGATACGCAGTATTTT
cdr3_aa: CASTQDPDASSTDTQYF

v_call: TRBV10-1
j_call: TRBJ2-2
clone_size: NA
d_call: TRBD2
cdr3_length: 14
cdr3_nt: TGCGCCAGCGGAAATCTTCCAGCGGGGGGGGAGCTGTTTTTT
cdr3_aa: CASGNLPAGGELFF

v_call: TRBV9
j_call: TRBJ2-7
clone_size: NA
d_call: TRBD1
cdr3_length: 16
cdr3_nt: TGTGCCAGCAGCGTAGGAGGGACAGGGACCTCCTACGAGCAGTACTTC
cdr3_aa: CASSVGGTGTSYEQYF

v_call: TRBV7-3
j_call: TRBJ2-3
clone_size: NA
d_call: TRBD2
cdr3_length: 16
cdr3_nt: TGTGCCAGCAGCCCCCTCGGAGCGGGAGTGGCAGATACGCAGTATTTT
cdr3_aa: CASSPLGAGVADTQYF

v_call: TRBV11-1
j_call: TRBJ2-7
clone_size: NA
d_call: TRBD2
cdr3_length: 18
cdr3_nt: TGTGCCAGCAGCTCGGTGGGGAGGGGACTAGCGAGGATCTACGAGCAGTACTTC
cdr3_aa: CASSSVGRGLARIYEQYF

v_call: TRBV12-3/TRBV12-4
j_call: TRBJ1-2
clone_size: NA
d_call: NA
cdr3_length: 13
cdr3_nt: TGTGCCAGCACCCTAGGGAAGTACTATGGCTACACCTTC
cdr3_aa: CASTLGKYYGYTF

v_call: TRBV4-2
j_call: TRBJ1-4
clone_size: NA
d_call: NA
cdr3_length: 16
cdr3_nt: TGTGCCAGCAGCCAAGATTTTCGGGGGGCTGGTGAAAAACTGTTTTTT
cdr3_aa: CASSQDFRGAGEKLFF

v_call: TRBV15
j_call: TRBJ2-7
clone_size: few
d_call: NA
cdr3_length: 14
cdr3_nt: TGTGCCACCAGCAAACCGGGCTCGTCCTACGAGCAGTACTTC
cdr3_aa: CATSKPGSSYEQYF

v_call: TRBV7-2
j_call: TRBJ1-3
clone_size: many
d_call: NA
cdr3_length: 16
cdr3_nt: TGTGCCAGCAGCTTAGCGAGTTTGGGGACTGGAAACACCATATATTTT
cdr3_aa: CASSLASLGTGNTIYF

v_call: TRBV29-1
j_call: TRBJ2-7
clone_size: NA
d_call: TRBD1
cdr3_length: 16
cdr3_nt: TGCAGCGTTGAAAGACGGGTAGGGGACAGGGTCAACGAGCAGTACTTC
cdr3_aa: CSVERRVGDRVNEQYF

v_call: TRBV29-1
j_call: TRBJ2-5
clone_size: many
d_call: NA
cdr3_length: 16
cdr3_nt: TGCAGCGTTGAAGTAGGCCGGTCTGGGACTCAAGAGACCCAGTACTTC
cdr3_aa: CSVEVGRSGTQETQYF

v_call: TRBV12-3/TRBV12-4
j_call: TRBJ2-5
clone_size: many
d_call: TRBD1
cdr3_length: 15
cdr3_nt: TGTGCCAGCAGCCGCACCGACAGGGAAGGGAAGACCCAGTACTTC
cdr3_aa: CASSRTDREGKTQYF

v_call: TRBV7-2
j_call: TRBJ2-7
clone_size: few
d_call: NA
cdr3_length: 13
cdr3_nt: TGTGCCAGCAGTTTTCACAGGGATTGGGAGCAGTACTTC
cdr3_aa: CASSFHRDWEQYF

v_call: TRBV29-1
j_call: TRBJ2-3
clone_size: NA
d_call: TRBD1
cdr3_length: 14
cdr3_nt: TGCAGCGTGATCTCCAAGGGACAGCTGAATACGCAGTATTTT
cdr3_aa: CSVISKGQLNTQYF

v_call: TRBV4-2
j_call: TRBJ2-2
clone_size: NA
d_call: NA
cdr3_length: 16
cdr3_nt: TGTGCCATCAGCCAACCCTCCGGGACGGGCACCGGGGAGCTGTTTTTT
cdr3_aa: CAISQPSGTGTGELFF

v_call: TRBV5-5
j_call: TRBJ1-2
clone_size: few
d_call: NA
cdr3_length: 14
cdr3_nt: TGTGCCAGCAGCTTGGCCGCAGGGGAGTATGGCTACACCTTC
cdr3_aa: CASSLAAGEYGYTF

v_call: TRBV29-1
j_call: TRBJ2-1
clone_size: NA
d_call: NA
cdr3_length: 16
cdr3_nt: TGCAGCGTTAGGGGACCCGAGACTAGCTCCTACAATGAGCAGTTCTTC
cdr3_aa: CSVRGPETSSYNEQFF

v_call: TRBV29-1
j_call: TRBJ2-5
clone_size: few
d_call: NA
cdr3_length: 16
cdr3_nt: TGCAGCGTCCAAATAAACCGGGACAGACGGGGGGAGACCCAGTACTTC
cdr3_aa: CSVQINRDRRGETQYF

v_call: TRBV9
j_call: TRBJ2-2
clone_size: NA
d_call: NA
cdr3_length: 12
cdr3_nt: TGTGCCAGCAGCCGCGGGGCCGGGGAGCTGTTTTTT
cdr3_aa: CASSRGAGELFF

v_call: TRBV7-2
j_call: TRBJ2-7
clone_size: few
d_call: NA
cdr3_length: 15
cdr3_nt: TGTGCCAGCAGCCCGCAGGCGGGACGGCCCTACGAGCAGTACTTC
cdr3_aa: CASSPQAGRPYEQYF

v_call: TRBV18
j_call: TRBJ2-1
clone_size: few
d_call: NA
cdr3_length: 13
cdr3_nt: TGTGCCAGCTCACCATCGGGGGCGGATGAGCAGTTCTTC
cdr3_aa: CASSPSGADEQFF

v_call: TRBV7-3
j_call: TRBJ2-2
clone_size: NA
d_call: NA
cdr3_length: 15
cdr3_nt: TGTGCCAGCAGCCCCGATGAGTCCGACACCGGGGAGCTGTTTTTT
cdr3_aa: CASSPDESDTGELFF

v_call: TRBV7-2
j_call: TRBJ2-7
clone_size: NA
d_call: NA
cdr3_length: 15
cdr3_nt: TGTGCCAGCAGTCGAAATGGGCTAGCGCAGTACGAGCAGTACTTC
cdr3_aa: CASSRNGLAQYEQYF

v_call: TRBV29-1
j_call: TRBJ2-7
clone_size: few
d_call: NA
cdr3_length: 13
cdr3_nt: TGCAGCGTTGCCTTATCCGTCGAGGGCGAGCAGTACTTC
cdr3_aa: CSVALSVEGEQYF

v_call: TRBV18
j_call: TRBJ2-7
clone_size: few
d_call: NA
cdr3_length: 16
cdr3_nt: TGTGCCAGCTCACCACGTACCGCGGGAACTCCCTACGAGCAGTACTTC
cdr3_aa: CASSPRTAGTPYEQYF

v_call: TRBV20-1
j_call: TRBJ2-7
clone_size: NA
d_call: NA
cdr3_length: 13
cdr3_nt: TGCAGTGCCCGTCCCGGGAGTCCATACGAGCAGTACTTC
cdr3_aa: CSARPGSPYEQYF

v_call: TRBV24-1
j_call: TRBJ1-5
clone_size: NA
d_call: NA
cdr3_length: 14
cdr3_nt: TGTGCCACCAGTCCGGGGTATAGCAATCAGCCCCAGCATTTT
cdr3_aa: CATSPGYSNQPQHF

v_call: TRBV12-3/TRBV12-4
j_call: TRBJ2-1
clone_size: NA
d_call: TRBD2
cdr3_length: 21
cdr3_nt: TGTGCCAGCAGTTTCGGAGGGAGGGACAGGGAGACTAGCGGGGCCAACAATGAGCAGTTCTTC
cdr3_aa: CASSFGGRDRETSGANNEQFF

v_call: TRBV29-1
j_call: TRBJ2-3
clone_size: few
d_call: TRBD1
cdr3_length: 14
cdr3_nt: TGCAGCGTTGCGAAGGGGACAGGCCCAGATACGCAGTATTTT
cdr3_aa: CSVAKGTGPDTQYF

v_call: TRBV29-1
j_call: TRBJ2-1
clone_size: NA
d_call: NA
cdr3_length: 15
cdr3_nt: TGCAGCGTTGAAGTCGGGCGCCCTCCCTACAATGAGCAGTTCTTC
cdr3_aa: CSVEVGRPPYNEQFF

v_call: TRBV10-3
j_call: TRBJ1-4
clone_size: few
d_call: TRBD1
cdr3_length: 12
cdr3_nt: TGTGCCATCAGCCAGGGGGACGAAAAACTGTTTTTT
cdr3_aa: CAISQGDEKLFF

v_call: TRBV27
j_call: TRBJ2-7
clone_size: few
d_call: TRBD2
cdr3_length: 16
cdr3_nt: TGTGCCAGCATGGTTGGAGCGGGAGACCACTCCTACGAGCAGTACTTC
cdr3_aa: CASMVGAGDHSYEQYF

v_call: TRBV5-4
j_call: TRBJ1-1
clone_size: NA
d_call: TRBD1
cdr3_length: 16
cdr3_nt: TGTGCCAGCAGCTTAACTACCGGGACAGCGAACACTGAAGCTTTCTTT
cdr3_aa: CASSLTTGTANTEAFF

v_call: TRBV10-3
j_call: TRBJ2-3
clone_size: NA
d_call: NA
cdr3_length: 12
cdr3_nt: TGTGCCATCAGTGAGTCGAGGGGGGGGCGGTATTTT
cdr3_aa: CAISESRGGRYF

v_call: TRBV20-1
j_call: TRBJ2-3
clone_size: NA
d_call: TRBD2
cdr3_length: 20
cdr3_nt: TGCAGTGCTCAAAAGGAGCCGGGACTAGCGAAACCTGGAGGCACAGATACGCAGTATTTT
cdr3_aa: CSAQKEPGLAKPGGTDTQYF

v_call: TRBV20-1
j_call: TRBJ2-7
clone_size: many
d_call: NA
cdr3_length: 16
cdr3_nt: TGCAGTGCTAGACCTCTTCCCGGGACGATAGACTACGAGCAGTACTTC
cdr3_aa: CSARPLPGTIDYEQYF

v_call: TRBV7-6
j_call: TRBJ2-2
clone_size: NA
d_call: TRBD2
cdr3_length: 16
cdr3_nt: TGTGCCAGCAGTTTCAGCGGGGGGGCCTACACCGGGGAGCTGTTTTTT
cdr3_aa: CASSFSGGAYTGELFF

v_call: TRBV6-1
j_call: TRBJ2-7
clone_size: few
d_call: NA
cdr3_length: 15
cdr3_nt: TGTGCCAGCAGTGAAGGGGGTAGTTGGCTCTACGAGCAGTACTTC
cdr3_aa: CASSEGGSWLYEQYF

v_call: TRBV24-1
j_call: TRBJ2-3
clone_size: NA
d_call: NA
cdr3_length: 14
cdr3_nt: TGTGCCACCAGTGATCCAGGGGTCGGAGATACGCAGTATTTT
cdr3_aa: CATSDPGVGDTQYF

v_call: TRBV19
j_call: TRBJ2-1
clone_size: few
d_call: TRBD2
cdr3_length: 13
cdr3_nt: TGTGCCAGTAGTACCGATACCGGGACTAGGAGGTTCTTC
cdr3_aa: CASSTDTGTRRFF

v_call: TRBV18
j_call: TRBJ1-5
clone_size: few
d_call: TRBD1
cdr3_length: 16
cdr3_nt: TGTGCCAGCTCACCAAAGGGACAGAATAGCAATCAGCCCCAGCATTTT
cdr3_aa: CASSPKGQNSNQPQHF